The clone carrying this TCR beta chain was recorded a few times. This entry is derived from a study of blood T cell repertoires in COVID-19. Background on the study: T cells, B-cell-depleted T cells, or PBMCs provided the cDNA or gDNA that served as material.

Authors' analysis steps: Amplification with reference gene primers provided the estimates of nucleated cell counts. Libraries were prepared by immunoSEQ multiplex PCR; TCRdb keeps only in-frame clonotypes and omits some of them. V and J calls plus clone size are reproduced from that table; the DNA served to infer D and trimming. The repertoire consists of about 110,000 clones, with around 90% occurring once and the leading ten covering approximately 2.5%. The junction had 7 bases not matched to a gene; V was cut back by 0 bases and J by 7 bases. Germline lookup yields CDR1 SGDLS and CDR2 YYNGEE. The CDR3 length is 14 residues.

This clonotype was obtained from a human donor in a cohort sampled during active COVID-19. The chain recombines TRBV9 with TRBJ2-7; 7 bases align to TRBD1. Specimen: peripheral blood. This CDR3 is CASSVAPGGREQYF. The CDR3 nucleotides are TGTGCCAGCAGCGTAGCTCCAGGGGGTAGGGAGCAGTACTTC. Full variable domain (remainder filled in from reference TRBV9 and TRBJ2-7): DSGVTQTPKHLITATGQRVTLRCSPRSGDLSVYWYQQSLDQGLQFLIQYYNGEERAKGNILERFSAQQFPDLHSELNLSSLELGDSALYFCASSVAPGGREQYFGPGTRLTVT.